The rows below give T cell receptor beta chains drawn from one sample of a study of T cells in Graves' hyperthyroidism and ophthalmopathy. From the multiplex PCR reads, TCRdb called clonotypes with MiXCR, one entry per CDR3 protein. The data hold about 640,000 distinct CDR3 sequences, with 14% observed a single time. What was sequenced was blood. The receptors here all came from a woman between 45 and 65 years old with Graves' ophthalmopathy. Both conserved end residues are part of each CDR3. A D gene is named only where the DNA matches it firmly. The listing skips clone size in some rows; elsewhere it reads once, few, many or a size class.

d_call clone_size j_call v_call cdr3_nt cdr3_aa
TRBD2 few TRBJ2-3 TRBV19 TGTGCCAGTAGAGAAACTAGCGGGAGAGGTGAAGATACGCAGTATTTT CASRETSGRGEDTQYF
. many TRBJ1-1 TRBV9 TGTGCCAGCAGCGCGATCATGAACACTGAAGCTTTCTTT CASSAIMNTEAFF
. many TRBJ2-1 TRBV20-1 TGCAGTGCTAGAGCGGTTGGGGACCCCTTTGGTGAGCAGTTCTTC CSARAVGDPFGEQFF
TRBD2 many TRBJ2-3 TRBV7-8 TGTGCCAGCAGCTTAGTACGGACTAGCGGTCCAGATACGCAGTATTTT CASSLVRTSGPDTQYF
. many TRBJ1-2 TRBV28 TGTGCCAGCAGACCTATCGGACAGTCCTATGGCTACACCTTC CASRPIGQSYGYTF
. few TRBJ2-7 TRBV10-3 TGTGCCATCGGCGCATGGGGGGATAACCACGAGCAGTACTTC CAIGAWGDNHEQYF
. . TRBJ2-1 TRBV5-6 TGTGCCAGCAACCAGGGCTTAGGCTCCTACAATGAGCAGTTCTTC CASNQGLGSYNEQFF
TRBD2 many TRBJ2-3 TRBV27 TGTGCCAGCAGTTTTTACGGGACTAGCGGGAGGGCCTCGACAGATACGCAGTATTTT CASSFYGTSGRASTDTQYF
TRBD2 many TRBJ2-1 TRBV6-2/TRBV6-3 TGTGCCAGCAGTTCCCCAAGACTAGCGGGCAAATGGAGTCCGGGATTCAATGAGCAGTTCTTC CASSSPRLAGKWSPGFNEQFF
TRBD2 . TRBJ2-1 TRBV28 TGTGCCAGCAGTAAAAATAGCGGGTTGGGCAATGAGCAGTTCTTC CASSKNSGLGNEQFF
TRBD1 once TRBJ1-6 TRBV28 TGTGCCAGCAGTCTGAACCCCCGGACAGGGAATTCACCCCTCCACTTT CASSLNPRTGNSPLHF
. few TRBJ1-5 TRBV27 TGTGCCAGCAGTTTCGGACAGCTTGGTGATCAGCCCCAGCATTTT CASSFGQLGDQPQHF
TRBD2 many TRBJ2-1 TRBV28 TGTGCCAGCAGTACCGGGACTAGCGTTTACAATGAGCAGTTCTTC CASSTGTSVYNEQFF
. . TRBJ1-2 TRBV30 TGTGCCTGGAGGGACCGACTTAACTATGGCTACACCTTC CAWRDRLNYGYTF
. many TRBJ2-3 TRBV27 TGTGCCAGCAGTTTATCCTTGGACAGCACAGATACGCAGTATTTT CASSLSLDSTDTQYF
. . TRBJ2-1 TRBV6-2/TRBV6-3 TGTGCCAGCAGGCGGGACATCTCCTACAATGAGCAGTTCTTC CASRRDISYNEQFF
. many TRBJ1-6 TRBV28 TGTGCCAGCAGTCCCACAGGAATTTTGGCACCCCTCCACTTT CASSPTGILAPLHF
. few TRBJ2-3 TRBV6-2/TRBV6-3 TGTGCCAGCAGTTACGGGTTGACAGTATCTCAGTATTTT CASSYGLTVSQYF
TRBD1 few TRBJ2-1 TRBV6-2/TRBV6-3 TGTGCCAGCCAGAGAGACAGGGCAATTGATGAGCAGTTCTTC CASQRDRAIDEQFF
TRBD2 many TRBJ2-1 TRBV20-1 TGCAGTGCTAACGGACTAGCGGGAGTATCCAATGAGCAGTTCTTC CSANGLAGVSNEQFF
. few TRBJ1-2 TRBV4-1 TGCGCCAGCAGCCAATTGAGCGGGGAAAACTATGGCTACACCTTC CASSQLSGENYGYTF
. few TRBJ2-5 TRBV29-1 TGCAGCGGTTCCGGGACTCTGACGGAGACCCAGTACTTC CSGSGTLTETQYF
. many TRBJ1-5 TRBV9 TGTGCCAGCAGCGTACAGGGAGTAAGAGGTCAGCCCCAGCATTTT CASSVQGVRGQPQHF
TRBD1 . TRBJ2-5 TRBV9 TGTGCCAGCAGCGTAGGAGCCCGGACAGGGAACTGGGAGACCCAGTACTTC CASSVGARTGNWETQYF
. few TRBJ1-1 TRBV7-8 TGTGCCAGCAGCTTATCGAAGGGGTACCTGAACACTGAAGCTTTCTTT CASSLSKGYLNTEAFF
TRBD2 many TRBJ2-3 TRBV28 TGTGCCAGCAGTCGGGGACTAGGGAGCCGCACAGATACGCAGTATTTT CASSRGLGSRTDTQYF
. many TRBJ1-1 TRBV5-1 TGCGCCAGCGACCCGGACGGGATGAACACTGAAGCTTTCTTT CASDPDGMNTEAFF
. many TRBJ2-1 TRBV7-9 TGTGCCAGCAGCGTACAGGAAGTGGACAATGAGCAGTTCTTC CASSVQEVDNEQFF
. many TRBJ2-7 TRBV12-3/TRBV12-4 TGTGCCAGCAGCACGGTGGGGGGCTTTTCCTACGAGCAGTACTTC CASSTVGGFSYEQYF
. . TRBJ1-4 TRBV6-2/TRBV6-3 TGTGCCAGCGGGGTCCGCGGGGCGGGTTATGAAAAACTGTTTTTT CASGVRGAGYEKLFF
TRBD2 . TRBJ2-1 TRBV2 TGTGCCAGCAGTCAGAGCGGGAATGCCGGGTGGAATGAGCAGTTCTTC CASSQSGNAGWNEQFF
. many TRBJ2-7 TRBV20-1 TGCAGTGCTAAAGCAGGTTCCGGTGAGCAGTACTTC CSAKAGSGEQYF
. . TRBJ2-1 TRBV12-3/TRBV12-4 TGTGCCAGCAGACCCCACGGGGATTACAATGAGCAGTTCTTC CASRPHGDYNEQFF
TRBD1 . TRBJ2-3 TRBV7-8 TGTGCCAGCAGCTTAGGGGGGACAGGGCGGGGCACAGATACGCAGTATTTT CASSLGGTGRGTDTQYF
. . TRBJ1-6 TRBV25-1 TGTGCCAGCAGTTGGGGAAGTAATTCACCCCTCCACTTT CASSWGSNSPLHF
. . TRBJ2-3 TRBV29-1 TGCAGCGTTGGGCTAGCGTTCACAGATACGCAGTATTTT CSVGLAFTDTQYF
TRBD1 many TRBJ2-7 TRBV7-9 TGTGCCAGCAGCTCCCAGGACAGGGGGTTTCCCTACGAGCAGTACTTC CASSSQDRGFPYEQYF
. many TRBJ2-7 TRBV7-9 TGTGCCAGCAGCTTAGGGTGGCTTGACGAGCAGTACTTC CASSLGWLDEQYF
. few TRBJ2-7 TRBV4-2 TGTGCCAGCAGCCAAGGAGGGAGTACCTACGAGCAGTACTTC CASSQGGSTYEQYF
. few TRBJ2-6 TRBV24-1 TGTGCCACCAGTGACCGGACTGGGGCCAACGTCCTGACTTTC CATSDRTGANVLTF
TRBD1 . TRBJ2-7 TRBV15 TGTGCCACCAGCAGAGATCCTAAGATACAGGGGGTCCACGAGCAGTACTTC CATSRDPKIQGVHEQYF
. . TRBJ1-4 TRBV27 TGTGCCAGCAGTCCCCGGACGGCGGGGGCTAATGAAAAACTGTTTTTT CASSPRTAGANEKLFF
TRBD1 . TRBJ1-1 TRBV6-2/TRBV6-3 TGTGCCAGCAGTAGAACCGGGACAGGGGCCCGGGGGGCTTTCTTT CASSRTGTGARGAFF
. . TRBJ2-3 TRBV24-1 TGTGCCACGGAAAAGGGGCGGAACACAGATACGCAGTATTTT CATEKGRNTDTQYF
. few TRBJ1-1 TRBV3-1 TGTGCCAGCAGCCAAGACCAGGGGATATGGACTGAAGCTTTCTTT CASSQDQGIWTEAFF
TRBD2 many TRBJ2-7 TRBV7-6 TGTGCCAGCAGCTTAGCTGTGGCGGGAGGATACGAGCAGTACTTC CASSLAVAGGYEQYF
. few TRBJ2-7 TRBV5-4 TGTGCCAGCAGCTTGGTCCCGGGAGTGGACGAGCAGTACTTC CASSLVPGVDEQYF
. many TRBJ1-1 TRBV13 TGTGCCAGCAGCTTAGGGCGGGGACCCATCACAGCTTTCTTT CASSLGRGPITAFF
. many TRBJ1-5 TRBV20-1 TGCAGTGCTAGGCCGGGGGGACTGACAAATCGGAATAGCAATCAGCCCCAGCATTTT CSARPGGLTNRNSNQPQHF
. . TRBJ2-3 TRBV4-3 TGCGCCAGCAGCCAAGTTCAGATGGGAGATACGCAGTATTTT CASSQVQMGDTQYF
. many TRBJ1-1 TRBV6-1 TGTGCCAGCAGTCGCGTGAGGGCTGCTGAAGCTTTCTTT CASSRVRAAEAFF
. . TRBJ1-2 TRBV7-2 TGTGCCAGCAGCTTGGAGTATCACAGGGTTAACTATGGCTACACCTTC CASSLEYHRVNYGYTF
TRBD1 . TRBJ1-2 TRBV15 TGTGCCACCAGCAGAAGGACAGGATACGATGGCTACACCTTC CATSRRTGYDGYTF
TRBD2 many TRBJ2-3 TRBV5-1 TGCGCCAGCAGCTCACGCAGAACGAGCGGGAGTAGCACAGATACGCAGTATTTT CASSSRRTSGSSTDTQYF
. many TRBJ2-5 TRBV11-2 TGTGCCAGCAGCAGGGACGTCCCCCAGTACTTC CASSRDVPQYF
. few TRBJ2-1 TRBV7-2 TGTGCCAGCACCCCCTTAATGGGCCTTGAGCAGTTCTTC CASTPLMGLEQFF
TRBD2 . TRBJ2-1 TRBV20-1 TGCAGTGCAGCCACTAGCGGGAGCAATGAGCAGTTCTTC CSAATSGSNEQFF